The 27 T cell receptor beta chains in this list originate from one sample, sequenced in a study of beta chain features in type 1 diabetes. The study's findings and limits: There was a moderate but significant shortening of TCRB CDR3s in all four CD4+ subsets of Type 1 diabetes patients.

Expressed TCRB transcripts were sequenced because the isolated RNA had all been reverse transcribed beforehand. Assay used: immunoSEQ multiplex PCR; TCRdb lists only in-frame clones, some missing. The table has roughly 220,000 clones, roughly 16% seen once. Antigen specificity for these receptors is unknown. The sequencing sample was made of naive CD4+ T cells from blood. Every receptor here comes from a man aged 30 to 39 with type 1 diabetes.

The genes are TRBV30 and TRBJ2-1; the D is unclear. This CDR3 has 13 residues. The V and J ends lost 0 bases and 15 bases respectively, with 18 bases between them. Germline V gene sequence: CDR1 GTSNPN, CDR2 SVGIG (reference sequence). CDR3 sequence reads: CAWSVLESEPPFF. The CDR3 DNA reads as TGTGCCTGGAGTGTTCTGGAATCTGAACCTCCGTTCTTC.

The chain links TRBV7-2 to TRBJ1-5, with D unresolved. Trimming shortened V by 3 bases and J by 2 bases, and 8 bases separated the two germline ends. The CDR3 extends over 14 amino acids. The germline CDR1 and CDR2 sequences are SGHTA and FQGNSA. CDR3 sequence: CASSFRTGNQPQHF. As DNA, the CDR3 is TGTGCCAGCAGCTTTCGTACGGGCAATCAGCCCCAGCATTTT.

In this sample, this clone turned up a few times. V is TRBV29-1 and J is TRBJ2-2, with 10 bases that match TRBD1. Germline V gene lookup returns CDR1 SQVTM and CDR2 ANQGSEA. Trimming took 7 bases from V and 6 from J; bases not matched to a gene: 5. CDR3 length: 13 residues. The CDR3 DNA reads as TGCAGCGCTGGACAGGGGGATGCCGGGGAGCTGTTTTTT. Amino acids: CSAGQGDAGELFF.

CDR3 region: CASSFIRGNTEAFF. The CDR3 DNA sequence: TGTGCCAGCAGCTTCATCCGTGGGAACACTGAAGCTTTCTTT. V gene TRBV7-9 combines with J gene TRBJ1-1; D is ambiguous. Germline values: CDR1 SEHNR, CDR2 FQNEAQ (reference sequence). The CDR3 runs 14 residues. The ends were cut back, 3 bases at V and 1 base at J, with 9 bases in the middle.

The sample holds a few counts of this clone. The V and J genes are TRBV29-1 and TRBJ1-1; possible D gene TRBD1, 5 bases. The CDR3 totals 13 residues. V dropped 7 bases and J dropped 11 bases, with 23 bases sitting between them. The germline V gene has CDR1 SQVTM and CDR2 ANQGSEA. CDR3 DNA sequence: TGCAGCGGCCGTTCTTCTCTGGGGACCGTCGCTTTCTTT. It translates to CSGRSSLGTVAFF.

The rearrangement uses TRBV29-1 and TRBJ2-7; D perhaps matches TRBD2 (6 bases). CDR3 size: 12 residues. The V end was cut by 6 bases, the J end by 2 bases, with 11 bases between. Per germline, CDR1 SQVTM and CDR2 ANQGSEA. CDR3 protein: CSVGERAYEQYF. DNA for the CDR3: TGCAGCGTGGGAGAGCGGGCCTACGAGCAGTACTTC.

This clone was detected only a few times. This chain links TRBV19 with TRBJ2-5, with D uncertain. V was shortened by 5 bases and J by 4 bases, with 8 bases between the two germline ends. Germline V lookup: CDR1 LNHDA, CDR2 SQIVND (reference sequence). The CDR3 totals 12 residues. The CDR3 protein is CASSSLGETQYF. DNA of the CDR3: TGTGCCAGTAGTTCTCTGGGAGAGACCCAGTACTTC.

V gene TRBV27 combines with J gene TRBJ1-5; D uncertain. CDR1 MNHEY and CDR2 SMNVEV come from the germline V gene (reference sequence). V was cut by 6 bases and J by 3 bases, with 6 bases left in between. CDR3 length equals 12 residues. This chain's CDR3 is CASRTYNQPQHF. The CDR3 coding sequence is TGTGCCAGCAGGACCTACAATCAGCCCCAGCATTTT.

This clone has just a few counts. This same CDR3 is encoded by further DNA sequences in the sample. The chain combines TRBV18 with TRBJ1-1; maybe TRBD1 (6 bases). The V and J ends lost 6 bases and 1 base respectively, with 9 bases between them. Per the germline V gene, CDR1 is KGHSH and CDR2 is LQKENI. The CDR3 has 13 residues. This CDR3 reads CASSPGENTEAFF. In nucleotides, the CDR3 is TGTGCCAGCTCCCCAGGGGAGAACACTGAAGCTTTCTTT.

The V and J genes are TRBV29-1 and TRBJ2-3, with no clear D. Germline assignment: CDR1 SQVTM and CDR2 ANQGSEA. V lost 0 bases and J lost 5, with 9 bases in between. The CDR3 is 13 amino acids. The CDR3 spells CSVEDSVKDTQYF. The CDR3 DNA is TGCAGCGTTGAAGATTCCGTAAAAGATACGCAGTATTTT.

The rearrangement joins TRBV15 to TRBJ2-2, with 10 bases lining up with TRBD2. Germline V CDR1 and CDR2: LNHNV, YYDKDF (reference sequence). This CDR3 comprises 16 residues. Trimming removed 0 bases from V and 4 bases from J; junction bases left unmatched: 2. CDR3 in amino acids: CATSRELAGITGELFF. CDR3 in DNA: TGTGCCACCAGCAGAGAACTAGCGGGGATCACCGGGGAGCTGTTTTTT.

This clone was seen a few times. The chain has TRBV30 and TRBJ1-2, with TRBD1 identical over 9 bases. Germline assignment: CDR1 GTSNPN and CDR2 SVGIG (reference sequence). The ends lost 3 bases at V and 4 bases at J; junction bases unmatched: 6. This CDR3 has 14 residues. This CDR3 reads CAWSRDRARYGYTF. As DNA, the CDR3 is TGTGCCTGGAGCAGGGACAGGGCACGCTATGGCTACACCTTC.

J is TRBJ2-3 and V is TRBV6-1; D gene uncertain. Germline V gene sequence: CDR1 MNHNS, CDR2 SASEGT. V was cut by 4 bases and J by 2 bases, with 7 bases left in between. The CDR3 has 13 amino acids. The CDR3 protein is CASSAPYTDTQYF. The CDR3 DNA is TGTGCCAGCAGTGCCCCGTACACAGATACGCAGTATTTT.

V and J are TRBV5-1 and TRBJ2-2; TRBD1 agrees at 10 bases. V trimming: 8 bases; J trimming: 3 bases; junction bases outside the gene matches: 7. Germline V CDR1 and CDR2: SGHRS, YFSETQ. The CDR3 has 15 residues. The CDR3 protein is CASLTGTGDTGELFF. DNA of the CDR3: TGCGCCAGTCTCACCGGGACAGGGGACACCGGGGAGCTGTTTTTT.

This clone was picked up a small number of times. The chain has TRBV30 and TRBJ2-1, with TRBD1 matching 7 bases. Per germline, CDR1 GTSNPN and CDR2 SVGIG (reference sequence). Unmatched junction bases numbered 9, after V lost 0 bases and J lost 16 bases. This CDR3 is built from 12 residues. The CDR3 nucleotides are TGTGCCTGGAGTGTTGGGGGACAGAGAGGATTCTTC. It encodes CAWSVGGQRGFF.

Here the CDR3 reads CASSLVSGETQYF. For the CDR3, the DNA is TGTGCCAGCAGCCTAGTATCAGGAGAGACCCAGTACTTC. The rearrangement links TRBV25-1 to TRBJ2-5; D unclear. The V end lost 6 bases, the J end lost 4 bases, and 12 bases lay between the germline ends. Germline V gene lookup returns CDR1 MGHDK and CDR2 SYGVNS. The CDR3 is 13 residues long.

The V and J genes are TRBV5-1 and TRBJ2-5; 11 bases line up with TRBD2. The DNA matches TRBJ2-7 better at its end, which makes the J call doubtful. Germline V gene lookup returns CDR1 SGHRS and CDR2 YFSETQ. This CDR3 spans 16 amino acids. Here the CDR3 reads CASSWGLADISYEQYF. The CDR3 nucleotides read TGCGCCAGCAGCTGGGGACTAGCGGATATCTCCTACGAGCAGTACTTC.

This clone was detected only a few times. This chain links TRBV27 with TRBJ2-3, with D perhaps TRBD1 or TRBD2 (6 bases each). V was shortened by 5 bases and J by 0 bases, with 15 bases between the two germline ends. Germline CDR1 MNHEY, CDR2 SMNVEV (reference sequence). The CDR3 loop spans 16 amino acids. CDR3 nucleotide sequence: TGTGCCAGCAGTCGGCCGGGGGCATCTAGCACAGATACGCAGTATTTT. Protein: CASSRPGASSTDTQYF.

The chain has TRBV9 and TRBJ2-1; 9 bases line up with TRBD1. The germline V gene encodes CDR1 SGDLS and CDR2 YYNGEE. J was trimmed by 10 bases and V by 4 bases; bases with no gene match: 9. This CDR3 is 14 amino acids long. CDR3 sequence: CASSLRTGEGEQFF. In DNA, the CDR3 is TGTGCCAGCAGCCTCAGGACAGGGGAAGGAGAGCAGTTCTTC.

This clone was seen a few times. The chain carries TRBV29-1 and TRBJ2-3, with D possibly being TRBD1 (6 bases). With 8 bases removed from V and 6 bases from J, the gap between germline ends came to 12 bases. Germline loops: CDR1 SQVTM, CDR2 ANQGSEA. The length of the CDR3 is 11 residues. CDR3 DNA sequence: TGCAGCACGCGGACAGTTGATACGCAGTATTTT. Protein sequence: CSTRTVDTQYF.

This clone turned up a few times. This chain connects TRBV29-1 to TRBJ2-1; D is ambiguous. Per the germline V gene, CDR1 is SQVTM and CDR2 is ANQGSEA. This CDR3 comprises 13 residues. The V and J ends lost 3 bases and 0 bases respectively, with 6 bases between them. CDR3 DNA sequence: TGCAGCGTTGATACTGACTCCTACAATGAGCAGTTCTTC. As protein: CSVDTDSYNEQFF.

This clone occurred a few times. The chain joins TRBV25-1 to TRBJ2-1, with D uncertain. This CDR3 contains 14 residues. Germline V CDR1 and CDR2: MGHDK, SYGVNS. V was clipped by 4 bases and J by 5 bases, with 12 bases between them. CDR3 nucleotide sequence: TGTGCCAGCAGTGTACTAATGCTAGACAATGAGCAGTTCTTC. The encoded protein is CASSVLMLDNEQFF. The entire variable domain, with the rest obtained from reference TRBV25-1 and TRBJ2-1, is as follows: EADIYQTPRYLVIGTGKKITLECSQTMGHDKMYWYQQDPGMELHLIHYSYGVNSTEKGDLSSESTVSRIRTEHFPLTLESARPSHTSQYLCASSVLMLDNEQFFGPGTRLTVL.

The sample holds a few counts of this clone. This chain joins TRBV29-1 and TRBJ2-1; D possibly uses TRBD1 or TRBD2 (5 bases each). The CDR3 loop spans 13 amino acids. The V end was cut by 7 bases, the J end by 8 bases, with 18 bases between. CDR1 and CDR2 (germline): SQVTM, ANQGSEA. The CDR3 is CSDVGENLDEQFF. The CDR3, as DNA: TGCAGCGATGTGGGGGAGAATTTGGATGAGCAGTTCTTC.

The table lists this clone with a few counts. The sample has other DNA sequences that encode this CDR3 too. The chain is built from TRBV29-1 and TRBJ2-7; tentatively, D is TRBD1 or TRBD2 (5 bases each). V shed 1 base and J shed 6 bases, with 16 bases lying between them. Germline V lookup: CDR1 SQVTM, CDR2 ANQGSEA. The CDR3 contains 14 residues. CDR3 region: CSVEAGTGGREQYF. CDR3 sequence (DNA): TGCAGCGTTGAAGCCGGAACAGGAGGTCGCGAGCAGTACTTC.

The table lists this clone with a few counts. The J gene is TRBJ2-1, the V gene TRBV29-1; the match to TRBD2 covers 9 bases. Per germline, CDR1 SQVTM and CDR2 ANQGSEA. The junction had 3 bases not matched to a gene; V was cut back by 8 bases and J by 1 base. This CDR3 has 13 residues. CDR3 coding DNA: TGCAGCCCAAGCGGGGGGTCCTACAATGAGCAGTTCTTC. As protein: CSPSGGSYNEQFF.

The chain employs TRBV29-1 and TRBJ2-5; D is unclear. V was shortened by 2 bases and J by 5 bases, with 12 bases between the two germline ends. The germline V gene encodes CDR1 SQVTM and CDR2 ANQGSEA. The CDR3 is 13 residues long. CDR3 DNA sequence: TGCAGCGTTGAACTTGGCAGTATGGAGACCCAGTACTTC. Translation gives CSVELGSMETQYF.

This chain connects TRBV4-1 to TRBJ2-1; a weak D match, TRBD1 (5 bases). The CDR3 runs to 15 residues. Trimming cost V 4 bases and J 6 bases, with 16 bases left between them. The germline V gene has CDR1 MGHRA and CDR2 YSYEKL. CDR3 DNA sequence: TGCGCCAGCAGCCGGCCTCAGGGTCGGAGCAATGAGCAGTTCTTC. Residues: CASSRPQGRSNEQFF.